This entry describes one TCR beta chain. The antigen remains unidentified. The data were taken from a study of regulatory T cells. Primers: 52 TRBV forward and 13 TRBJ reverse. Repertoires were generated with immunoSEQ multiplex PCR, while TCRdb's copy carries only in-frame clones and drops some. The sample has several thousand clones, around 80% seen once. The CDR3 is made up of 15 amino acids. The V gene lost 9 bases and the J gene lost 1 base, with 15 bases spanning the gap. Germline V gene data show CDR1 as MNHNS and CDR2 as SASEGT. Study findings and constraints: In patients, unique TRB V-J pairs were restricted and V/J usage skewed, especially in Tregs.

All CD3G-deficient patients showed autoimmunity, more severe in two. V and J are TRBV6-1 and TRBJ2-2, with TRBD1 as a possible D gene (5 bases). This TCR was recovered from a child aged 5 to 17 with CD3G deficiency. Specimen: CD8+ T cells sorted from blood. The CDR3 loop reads CASTKDIRNTGELFF. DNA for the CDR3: TGTGCCAGTACTAAGGACATACGGAACACCGGGGAGCTGTTTTTT.